This TCR beta chain was sequenced for a study of T cells after yellow fever vaccination. About the research overall: SMART-Seq v4 Ultra Low Input prepared libraries from low-cell fractions.

V shed 0 bases, J shed 4 bases, and the junction held 10 bases outside the gene matches. The CDR3 is 17 amino acids. Per the germline V gene, CDR1 is SGHTA and CDR2 is FQGNSA. TCRdb independently ran MiXCR on the 5' RACE reads; one entry per CDR3 protein. The sample includes hundreds of thousands of distinct CDR3 sequences, around a sixth of them seen just once. At least ten counts were recorded for this clonotype. The antigen remains undetermined. Study findings and constraints: Researchers cautioned that FACS-sorted repertoires could harbor abundant clonotypes contaminating from the bulk population. After the booster, roughly 96% of CD4 and roughly nine tenths of CD8 primary-response clones were re-detected. CD4 and CD8 compartments shared a small share of clonotypes.

The sequencing here drew on PBMCs, taken before the yellow fever booster vaccination. This receptor was taken from a man younger than 35 who received the YFV17D yellow fever vaccine. The chain carries TRBV7-2 and TRBJ1-1; 8 nucleotides match TRBD1. The CDR3 region has the DNA TGTGCCAGCAGCTTAGCGGGGGCAGGGGGCCGTAGCACTGAAGCTTTCTTT. This sequence encodes CASSLAGAGGRSTEAFF.